This T cell receptor beta chain was recovered during a study of OX40 agonist ivuxolimab in advanced cancers. Study summary: The study gave patients intravenous ivuxolimab at 0.01 to 10 mg/kg every 2 weeks. A mean age of 60 years, range about 20 to 79, was recorded, and 70% to 85% were male. Regarding the study as a whole: Dose levels from 0.1 to 3.0 mg/kg saw CD4+ and CD8+ blood T cells expand clonally by week 6. Specificity for antigen went undetermined in the expanded peripheral T cells.

In regard to this clone: Its antigen is as yet unknown.

TCRdb's table, derived via immunoSEQ multiplex PCR, lists solely in-frame clones and lacks some. The sample holds about 72,000 clones, 75% to 95% seen once. Germline-derived CDR1 and CDR2 are SGHTA and FQGTGA. This CDR3 spans 15 amino acids. After removal of 3 bases from V and 2 bases from J, the junction contained 3 bases not matched to a gene. This chain uses TRBV7-3 with TRBJ2-7, with 11 nucleotides matching TRBD2. The sample consisted of CD4+ or CD8+ T cells sorted from blood, taken in a trial of the OX40 agonist ivuxolimab. The TCR comes from an adult with an advanced solid tumor such as melanoma, head and neck, liver or kidney cancer. Here the CDR3 reads CASSFVAGGTYEQYF. The CDR3 DNA is TGTGCCAGCAGCTTCGTAGCGGGGGGGACCTACGAGCAGTACTTC.